This TCR beta chain derives from a study of blood T cell repertoires in COVID-19. Study at large: Donors in the United States, Italy and Spain gave samples during acute or convalescent COVID-19.

Here immunoSEQ multiplex PCR was the method, and the copy in TCRdb shows in-frame clones only, minus some. The sample records 380,000 or so clones, approximately 88% being singletons. Trimming took 3 bases from V and 5 from J, leaving 10 bases between them. In germline, CDR1 is SEHNR, CDR2 FQNEAQ (reference sequence). This CDR3 is 13 amino acids long. This clone is a singleton in its sample. The chain carries TRBV7-9 and TRBJ1-2; D possibly corresponds to TRBD1 (5 bases). Sequencing was performed on peripheral blood. The sequence derives from a man aged 35 to 55 with acute or convalescent COVID-19. The CDR3, as DNA: TGTGCCAGCAGCTTGCCAGGGCTTTATGGCTACACCTTC. Its translation is CASSLPGLYGYTF.